The rows below give T cell receptor beta chains drawn from one sample of a study of T-cell memory formation after mild COVID-19. TCRdb re-called the 5' RACE reads through MiXCR, storing one row per CDR3 protein. The sample consists of some 440,000 distinct CDR3 sequences, about 23% of them appearing once. The sample was PBMCs or a T cell subset sorted from them (not recorded which). Every receptor here comes from an adult woman who had mild COVID-19 (a few samples of this study predate the infection). Cell type and time point are not known. Both conserved end residues are part of each CDR3.

>TRBV9|TRBJ2-1
CASSANPNRTSGSRNEQFF
>TRBV7-8|TRBJ2-7
CASSLATGLAATYEQYF
>TRBV10-3|TRBJ2-2
CAISGSPGSGGELFF
>TRBV5-5|TRBJ1-5
CASSLSQNNQPQHF
>TRBV5-4|TRBJ2-7
CASSDPGTGTFEQYF
>TRBV7-3|TRBJ2-3
CASSTTGLSTDTQYF
>TRBV30|TRBJ2-3
CAWSQWHTGDTQYF
>TRBV7-6|TRBJ2-5
CASSLVAGPGETQYF
>TRBV4-1|TRBJ2-5
CASSPAGGAQQETQYF
>TRBV2|TRBJ2-5
CASRSVETQYF
>TRBV3-1|TRBJ2-4
CASSQAAGLAKNIQYF
>TRBV9|TRBJ2-3
CASSGDGTGTQYF
>TRBV7-3|TRBJ2-1
CASSPYMTTYNEQFF
>TRBV5-1|TRBJ2-7
CASRLGQGANYEQYF
>TRBV5-4|TRBJ1-1
CASSLGGESYDTEAFF
>TRBV6-6|TRBJ1-1
CASSRIEAEAFF
>TRBV7-2|TRBJ2-6
CASSSGQSYISGANVLTF
>TRBV11-2|TRBJ1-6
CASRAGGSPLHF
>TRBV29-1|TRBJ1-1
CSANNLAEAFF
>TRBV6-6|TRBJ2-7
CASSYSGGSTYEQYF
>TRBV24-1|TRBJ2-2
CATADGRTGNTGELFF
>TRBV5-1|TRBJ2-7
CASSFTGTGVYEQYF
>TRBV28|TRBJ2-6
CASSFGSSGANVLTF
>TRBV7-3|TRBJ2-1
CASSGGGRYNEQFF
>TRBV12-3/TRBV12-4|TRBJ1-3
CASSPGDNISGNTIYF
>TRBV19|TRBJ1-1
CASSARQGVTVNTEAFF
>TRBV18|TRBJ2-5
CASSPRTGQETQYF
>TRBV4-2|TRBJ2-3
CASSRLSGVPDTQYF
>TRBV29-1|TRBJ2-1
CSVVTRLYNEQFF
>TRBV5-1|TRBJ2-1
CASREKVGSYNEQFF
>TRBV7-9|TRBJ2-7
CASSLIGPSGNHEQYF
>TRBV4-2|TRBJ2-4
CASSIHPTSRGHQYF
>TRBV11-2|TRBJ1-3
CASSLLTGAGNTIYF
>TRBV7-9|TRBJ2-7
CASSQLGSSGPQQAYEQYF
>TRBV7-9|TRBJ2-7
CASSRGQGPYEQYF
>TRBV20-1|TRBJ1-1
CSAVTGTGLTEAFF
>TRBV6-5|TRBJ1-2
CASSYRGTGDPGYTF
>TRBV24-1|TRBJ1-1
CATSERGSSGTEAFF